This TCR beta chain was captured by sequencing in a study of identical twins. Study outcomes and limitations: Analyses of zero insertions could be partly confounded by invariant MAIT and iNKT cells. Where out-of-frame alpha sequences were twin-shared, they showed excess low generation probability.

TCRdb reanalysed the 5' RACE reads using MiXCR and keeps one entry per CDR3 protein. The data hold more than 350,000 distinct CDR3 sequences, with roughly 9% observed a single time. With respect to this clonotype: The target antigen is unknown.

V lost 5 bases and J lost 6; bases outside the gene matches: 5. CDR1 is MNHEY, CDR2 SMNVEV, per germline (reference sequence). This CDR3 is 14 amino acids long. The J gene is TRBJ2-1, the V gene TRBV27; 9 nucleotides line up with TRBD2. Sequenced sample: naive T cells sorted from blood. The receptor was derived from a woman between 50 and 59 years old in good health. CDR3 protein: CASSPGLAFNEQFF. DNA for the CDR3: TGTGCCAGCAGTCCGGGACTAGCATTCAATGAGCAGTTCTTC.